This T cell receptor (beta chain) was observed in a study of T cell repertoires in cytomegalovirus infection. About the research overall: TCR beta signatures that were public indicated CMV infection and matching HLA type.

This CDR3 has 11 amino acids. The V and J ends lost 6 bases and 6 bases respectively, with 8 bases between them. From germline, CDR1 is MDHEN and CDR2 SYDVKM. Comments on this clonotype: The CDR3 carries no conserved terminal phenylalanine or tryptophan, so it likely arises from a read error.

MiXCR was run by TCRdb on the reads, yielding one entry per CDR3 protein. This table holds about 740,000 distinct CDR3 sequences, about a third found once. The rearrangement links TRBV28 to TRBJ1-2; no firm D call. Sequenced: PBMCs. This clonotype was obtained from a human donor in good health (CMV status not recorded). Some clones in this sample may be carry-over from other donors' samples. The DNA for the CDR3 is TGTGCCAGCAGCATAGAGGATGGCTACACCTTA. It translates to CASSIEDGYTL.